This TCR beta chain was profiled in a study of T cells in Graves' hyperthyroidism and ophthalmopathy. Study outcomes and limitations: Progression to ophthalmopathy was predicted a median of 6.5 months early.

This clonotype was seen ten or more times. Antigen unknown. Diagnosis of hyperthyroidism was new in patients aged 18 to 65, and its duration was under 2 months. Based on clinical symptoms, serum thyroxine and TRAb, thyroid ultrasound and orbital computed tomography, diagnoses were reached. RNA transcripts provided the source from which TCR beta CDR3 regions were amplified. The HTBI set primed first-round TCR CDR3 RT-PCR. One entry per CDR3 protein, called by TCRdb with MiXCR from the multiplex PCR reads. The repertoire holds approximately 98,000 distinct CDR3 sequences, with 40% as singletons. The CDR3 length is 13 residues. Trimming removed 5 bases from V and 7 bases from J, with 12 bases in between. Germline values: CDR1 MNHEY, CDR2 SVGAGI.

This sequence was found in a woman in her 30s with Graves' hyperthyroidism. Sequencing used peripheral blood or thyroid tissue (not recorded which). V usage is TRBV6-5 and J usage is TRBJ1-5; D uncertain. DNA of the CDR3: TGTGCCAGCAGTCCACATAATTGGCAGCCCCAGCATTTT. Protein: CASSPHNWQPQHF.